At least ten counts were recorded for the clone carrying this T cell receptor (beta chain). Its cognate antigen is unknown. Thyroid ultrasound, orbital computed tomography, TRAb, serum thyroxine and clinical symptoms formed the basis of diagnosis. CDR3 length: 14 amino acids. Per the germline V gene, CDR1 is SNHLY and CDR2 is FYNNEI. The V end was cut by 8 bases, the J end by 9 bases, with 20 bases between. The data belong to a study of Graves' ophthalmopathy and Graves' hyperthyroidism. Study-level points and caveats: Most thyroid clonotypes with frequency above 0.001 were detected in blood too.

The sequenced template was RNA, covering the TCR beta CDR3 region. RT-PCR in the first round used HTBI primers; a second-round multiplex PCR followed. TCRdb independently ran MiXCR on the multiplex PCR reads; one entry per CDR3 protein. Among about 550,000 distinct CDR3 sequences listed, about two fifths were seen once. This TCR was recovered from an adult man with Graves' hyperthyroidism. The chain recombines TRBV2 with TRBJ2-1; D possibly uses TRBD1 or TRBD2 (5 bases each). The sequencing input was peripheral blood or thyroid tissue (not recorded which). The DNA of the CDR3 is TGTGCCAGCGGTGGGGGAGAGGAGTCGGGTGAGCAGTTCTTC. It translates to CASGGGEESGEQFF.